This is a list of T cell receptor beta chains from one sample in a study of OX40 agonist ivuxolimab in advanced cancers. Sequencing was performed with immunoSEQ multiplex PCR; in TCRdb, only in-frame clones are kept and a portion is missing. The repertoire holds more than 25,000 clones, with around nine tenths as singletons. The specimen was CD4+ or CD8+ T cells sorted from blood, collected in a trial of the OX40 agonist ivuxolimab. The receptors were gathered from an adult with an advanced solid tumor such as melanoma, head and neck, liver or kidney cancer. CDR3s include the opening cysteine and the closing phenylalanine or tryptophan. The D gene is left open where the match is weak. The size of a clone is reported for some rows only, either as once, few or many, or as a class for expanded clones.

>TRBJ2-1|TRBD1|TRBV6-1|few
CASTPGQGGNEQFF
TGTGCCAGCACCCCGGGACAGGGTGGGAATGAGCAGTTCTTC
>TRBJ2-1|TRBD1|TRBV27|.
CASSLSHRGQNEQFF
TGTGCCAGCAGTCTTTCCCACAGGGGACAGAATGAGCAGTTCTTC
>TRBJ2-7|.|TRBV6-4|.
CASSDKRRSSYEQYF
TGTGCCAGCAGTGACAAGCGGAGAAGCTCCTACGAGCAGTACTTC
>TRBJ2-5|.|TRBV7-9|.
CASSARWDRGQETQYF
TGTGCCAGCAGCGCGCGGTGGGACCGGGGACAAGAGACCCAGTACTTC
>TRBJ2-7|.|TRBV7-8|once
CASSLASYGKEQYF
TGTGCCAGCAGCTTAGCAAGCTACGGCAAGGAGCAGTACTTC
>TRBJ1-1|.|TRBV21-1|.
CASSNGKRENTEAFF
TGTGCCAGCAGCAATGGGAAGAGGGAGAACACTGAAGCTTTCTTT
>TRBJ2-7|TRBD1|TRBV27|.
CASRTGGNEQYF
TGTGCCAGCCGGACAGGGGGCAACGAGCAGTACTTC
>TRBJ2-1|.|TRBV4-3|.
CASSQDYSSYNEQFF
TGCGCCAGCAGCCAAGATTATAGCTCCTACAATGAGCAGTTCTTC
>TRBJ2-3|.|TRBV19|.
CASSIGGGLADTQYF
TGTGCCAGTAGTATTGGTGGGGGGTTGGCAGATACGCAGTATTTT
>TRBJ2-7|.|TRBV6-1|.
CASSARDTAYEQYF
TGTGCCAGCAGTGCCCGGGACACCGCCTACGAGCAGTACTTC
>TRBJ2-1|TRBD2|TRBV6-6|once
CASSTPGLANEQFF
TGTGCCAGCAGCACACCGGGACTAGCGAATGAGCAGTTCTTC
>TRBJ1-1|.|TRBV14|.
CASSPWESSTTEAFF
TGTGCCAGCAGCCCGTGGGAGAGTTCGACCACTGAAGCTTTCTTT
>TRBJ2-1|.|TRBV7-8|.
CASSLRGGYLAENNEQFF
TGTGCCAGCAGCTTAAGGGGGGGTTATCTAGCGGAGAACAATGAGCAGTTCTTC
>TRBJ1-4|.|TRBV15|.
CATSRDRDRLNEKLFF
TGTGCCACCAGCAGAGATCGCGATAGATTAAATGAAAAACTGTTTTTT
>TRBJ2-7|TRBD2|TRBV5-1|.
CASSLDGRLAGGPGEQYF
TGCGCCAGCAGCTTAGACGGAAGACTAGCGGGAGGGCCGGGAGAGCAGTACTTC
>TRBJ2-6|.|TRBV19|few
CASSIREPIVSGANVLTF
TGTGCCAGTAGTATCCGGGAACCAATAGTCTCTGGGGCCAACGTCCTGACTTTC
>TRBJ2-1|.|TRBV9|few
CASSVDYNEQFF
TGTGCCAGCAGCGTAGACTACAATGAGCAGTTCTTC
>TRBJ2-3|TRBD2|TRBV6-6|.
CASSYWGGETDTQYF
TGTGCCAGCAGTTACTGGGGGGGGGAGACAGATACGCAGTATTTT
>TRBJ1-5|.|TRBV2|once
CASRNPGYSNQPQHF
TGTGCCAGCAGGAACCCGGGGTATAGCAATCAGCCCCAGCATTTT
>TRBJ2-1|TRBD1|TRBV5-6|.
CASSLELDGQGDEQFF
TGTGCCAGCAGCTTGGAACTTGATGGACAGGGTGATGAGCAGTTCTTC
>TRBJ1-4|.|TRBV9|.
CASSGRDATNEKLFF
TGTGCCAGCAGCGGCAGGGACGCAACTAATGAAAAACTGTTTTTT
>TRBJ1-1|.|TRBV15|once
CATSRDTNTEAFF
TGTGCCACCAGCAGAGACACGAACACTGAAGCTTTCTTT
>TRBJ1-2|.|TRBV9|.
CASGPWGYTF
TGTGCCAGCGGCCCCTGGGGCTACACCTTC
>TRBJ2-1|.|TRBV5-6|.
CASSLAGGHYNEQFF
TGTGCCAGCAGCTTGGCCGGAGGGCACTACAATGAGCAGTTCTTC
>TRBJ2-1|.|TRBV19|.
CASAHKGPAGYNEQFF
TGTGCCAGCGCCCACAAGGGACCCGCTGGCTACAATGAGCAGTTCTTC
>TRBJ1-2|.|TRBV6-6|.
CASSQRDTRSGYTF
TGTGCCAGCAGTCAGCGGGACACCCGAAGTGGCTACACCTTC
>TRBJ1-1|.|TRBV6-5|.
CASSYSPAGASTEAFF
TGTGCCAGCAGTTACTCCCCGGCAGGGGCGAGCACTGAAGCTTTCTTT
>TRBJ1-3|.|TRBV27|.
CASISQHGDTIYF
TGTGCCAGCATTTCCCAACACGGGGACACCATATATTTT
>TRBJ1-1|.|TRBV15|.
CATQRGNTEAFF
TGTGCCACCCAGCGGGGAAACACTGAAGCTTTCTTT
>TRBJ1-2|TRBD1|TRBV29-1|.
CSVDGDTGGGYRDGYTF
TGCAGCGTTGATGGAGACACAGGGGGCGGATATAGGGATGGCTACACCTTC
>TRBJ2-7|.|TRBV28|once
CASRPDSYEQYF
TGTGCCAGCAGACCGGACAGTTACGAGCAGTACTTC
>TRBJ2-7|.|TRBV9|.
CASSVGGRAHEQYF
TGTGCCAGCAGCGTAGGTGGCAGGGCCCACGAGCAGTACTTC
>TRBJ2-1|TRBD2|TRBV19|.
CASSISLVSGINNEQFF
TGTGCCAGTAGTATTTCCCTTGTAAGCGGGATAAACAATGAGCAGTTCTTC
>TRBJ2-1|.|TRBV29-1|.
CSVTEPSYNEQFF
TGCAGCGTCACGGAACCCTCCTACAATGAGCAGTTCTTC
>TRBJ2-6|TRBD1|TRBV5-5|.
CASSGRGWIPGANVLTF
TGTGCCAGCAGCGGCAGGGGGTGGATTCCTGGGGCCAACGTCCTGACTTTC
>TRBJ1-5|.|TRBV27|.
CASSVMAVSNQPQHF
TGTGCCAGCAGTGTGATGGCGGTAAGCAATCAGCCCCAGCATTTT
>TRBJ1-5|TRBD1|TRBV19|.
CASSLGDRSFNQPQHF
TGTGCCAGTAGTCTGGGGGACAGATCATTCAATCAGCCCCAGCATTTT
>TRBJ2-7|TRBD2|TRBV7-9|.
CASSPSRTSGRQRDEQYF
TGTGCCAGCAGCCCGTCTAGGACTAGCGGGAGGCAGAGGGACGAGCAGTACTTC
>TRBJ1-3|.|TRBV5-6|.
CASSDGTVTGNTIYF
TGTGCCAGCAGCGATGGTACAGTCACTGGAAACACCATATATTTT
>TRBJ2-7|.|TRBV11-2|few
CASSPSYEQYF
TGTGCCAGCAGCCCAAGCTACGAGCAGTACTTC
>TRBJ2-1|.|TRBV11-3|.
CASSSDSYNEQFF
TGTGCCAGCAGCTCGGACAGTTACAATGAGCAGTTCTTC
>TRBJ2-7|TRBD1|TRBV7-2|.
CASSRLTLTGVLNEQYF
TGTGCCAGCAGCCGACTGACCTTGACAGGGGTTCTGAACGAGCAGTACTTC
>TRBJ2-7|.|TRBV29-1|.
CSVQNSTGRRREQYF
TGCAGCGTCCAAAACTCGACAGGGAGGAGGCGCGAGCAGTACTTC
>TRBJ2-5|TRBD1|TRBV7-2|.
CASSLAPGTGVLETQYF
TGTGCCAGCAGCTTAGCGCCAGGGACAGGAGTTTTGGAGACCCAGTACTTC
>TRBJ1-1|.|TRBV5-6|.
CASSRDPGIPEAFF
TGTGCCAGCAGCCGGGACCCGGGGATACCTGAAGCTTTCTTT
>TRBJ2-1|TRBD1|TRBV7-8|.
CASRGTGARTEQFF
TGTGCCAGCAGGGGGACAGGAGCTCGTACTGAGCAGTTCTTC